The 21 T cell receptor beta chains reported below all come from one sample, sequenced in a study of molecular identifiers for immune sequencing clone quantification. MiXCR was run by TCRdb on the PCR reads, yielding one entry per CDR3 protein. In the table there are tens of thousands of distinct CDR3 sequences, under 20% of which are singletons. Material: naive CD8+ T cells from blood, with Jurkat cell RNA spiked in. Subset specified: FACS-sorted CD8+CD4-CCR7+CD45RA+ naive T cells. The receptors were sampled from a human donor in good health. Some libraries in this study had Jurkat cell RNA spiked in.

The sample holds many counts of this clonotype. The rearrangement uses TRBV27 and TRBJ1-3, with TRBD1 as a possible D gene (5 bases). Trimming took off 2 bases at V and 1 base at J, with 12 bases between the two ends. Germline V gene sequence: CDR1 MNHEY, CDR2 SMNVEV (reference sequence). The CDR3 has 16 amino acids. The CDR3 nucleotides read TGTGCCAGCAGTTTAGACGGGGCACAGTCTGGAAACACCATATATTTT. It is translated as CASSLDGAQSGNTIYF.

The rearrangement joins TRBV7-3 to TRBJ2-1; TRBD1 is a possible D gene (6 bases). The CDR3 totals 13 residues. Germline-derived CDR1 and CDR2 are SGHTA and FQGTGA. Between the trimmed V and J ends, which lost 5 bases and 7 bases, there was a span of 12 bases. The CDR3: CASSPTGSNEQFF. CDR3 nucleotide sequence: TGTGCCAGCAGCCCAACAGGGAGTAATGAGCAGTTCTTC.

There are many counts of this clonotype. The rearrangement joins TRBV7-2 to TRBJ2-1; the D is unclear. Germline CDR1 is SGHTA and CDR2 is FQGNSA. The CDR3 is 12 amino acids. With 3 bases removed from V and 6 bases from J, the gap between germline ends came to 6 bases. CDR3 DNA sequence: TGTGCCAGCAGCTTTCTCTCCAATGAGCAGTTCTTC. Its translation: CASSFLSNEQFF.

This clonotype showed up many times. The chain combines TRBV12-3 or TRBV12-4 with TRBJ1-1; no clear D. The CDR3 is 14 residues long. V lost 3 bases and J lost 0, with 8 bases in between. The CDR3 coding sequence is TGTGCCAGCAGTTTCGGACCGATGAACACTGAAGCTTTCTTT. Translating gives CASSFGPMNTEAFF.

This clonotype was seen ten or more times. The chain links TRBV14 to TRBJ2-2; maybe TRBD2 (6 bases). Germline CDR1 and CDR2: SGHDN and FVKESK. CDR3 length equals 15 residues. V lost 4 bases and J 2 bases, leaving 11 bases between the germline ends. CDR3 DNA sequence: TGTGCCAGCAGCCCAGGAGGGCAAAACACCGGGGAGCTGTTTTTT. The encoded protein is CASSPGGQNTGELFF.

Many counts were recorded for this clonotype. J is TRBJ2-7 and V is TRBV6-2 or TRBV6-3; 11 bases fit TRBD1. Germline trimming cut 6 bases from V and 2 bases from J; bases unmatched to any gene: 6. Germline CDR1 reads MNHEY; CDR2 reads SVGEGT. This CDR3 has 15 amino acids. CDR3 in DNA: TGTGCCAGCAGGGCCCCGGGACAGGGGGCCTACGAGCAGTACTTC. Its protein product is CASRAPGQGAYEQYF.

This clonotype came up many times. This rearrangement joins TRBV12-3 or TRBV12-4 to TRBJ2-1; 9 positions agree with TRBD2. This CDR3 region has 19 residues. The V segment lost 4 bases and the J segment 1 base; nucleotides outside the gene matches: 14. CDR3 DNA sequence: TGTGCCAGCAGTTCCGGACTAGCGTCCTGGGGGCCTTCCTACAATGAGCAGTTCTTC. This sequence encodes CASSSGLASWGPSYNEQFF.

Remarks on this clonotype: A much more abundant neighbour one base away suggests this may be a read error. The CDR3 sequence is CGISEGWSTEAFF. DNA of the CDR3: TGTGGCATCAGTGAGGGATGGAGCACTGAAGCTTTCTTT. V gene TRBV10-3 combines with J gene TRBJ1-1; no clear D gene. Germline V CDR1 and CDR2: ENHRY, SYGVKD. This CDR3 has 13 amino acids.

In the case of this clonotype: A clone one base away is much larger, so this may be a read error. V usage is TRBV30 and J usage is TRBJ1-4; D is ambiguous. Germline V lookup: CDR1 GTSNPN, CDR2 SVGIG (reference sequence). The CDR3 totals 13 residues. CDR3 coding DNA: TGTGCCTGGATTCCGGACGATGAGGAAAAACTGGTTTTT. Translation: CAWIPDDEEKLVF.

This clonotype was observed many times. This chain connects TRBV5-4 to TRBJ2-3; unclear D gene. Germline-derived CDR1 and CDR2 are SGHNT and YYREEE (reference sequence). V was shortened by 2 bases and J by 0 bases, with 10 bases between the two germline ends. The CDR3 spans 15 residues. Here the CDR3 DNA reads TGTGCCAGCAGCTTCTTAATGGACAGCACAGATACGCAGTATTTT. Its protein product is CASSFLMDSTDTQYF.

V gene TRBV6-5 combines with J gene TRBJ1-1; D is undetermined. CDR3 length equals 15 residues. Germline CDR1 reads MNHEY; CDR2 reads SVGAGI. Trimming stripped 8 bases from V and 0 bases from J, with 16 bases between. CDR3 sequence (DNA): TGTGCCAGCCAAACCGAAATACAGTTGAACACTGAAGCTTTCTTT. Protein: CASQTEIQLNTEAFF.

This clonotype was seen a single time. One base away lies a much larger clone, so this may be a sequencing read error. The chain employs TRBV6-2 or TRBV6-3 and TRBJ2-1; 9 bases match TRBD2. The CDR3 contains 13 residues. Germline V lookup: CDR1 MNHEY, CDR2 SVGEGT. CDR3 in DNA: TGTGCCAGCAGGGGGGGACTAGCAAATGAGCAGTCCTTC. Its protein is CASRGGLANEQSF.

This clonotype occurred once. One base away lies a much larger clone, so this may be a sequencing read error. The CDR3 reads CSARTVEIYEQYF. The DNA for the CDR3 is TGCAGTGCTAGGACAGTAGAAATCTACGAGCAGTACTTC. This rearrangement joins TRBV20-1 to TRBJ2-7; possibly TRBD1 for D (5 bases). The V gene lost 3 bases and the J gene lost 3 bases, with 12 bases spanning the gap. The CDR3 totals 13 residues. Germline loops: CDR1 DFQATT, CDR2 SNEGSKA (reference sequence).

This clonotype was observed at least ten times. J is TRBJ2-3 and V is TRBV7-9; D is unclear. The germline V and J ends were trimmed by 8 bases and 2 bases, with 5 bases remaining between them. The germline gives CDR1 SEHNR, CDR2 FQNEAQ (reference sequence). CDR3 size: 11 residues. The CDR3 sequence is CASGNTDTQYF. CDR3 DNA: TGTGCCAGCGGCAACACAGATACGCAGTATTTT.

This clonotype has a count of ten or more. The chain carries TRBV29-1 and TRBJ2-2; maybe TRBD1 (5 bases). Trimming removed 7 bases at V and 7 bases at J, with 16 bases between. The germline V gene encodes CDR1 SQVTM and CDR2 ANQGSEA. This CDR3 has 13 amino acids. The DNA of the CDR3 is TGCAGCGCCGAAAGTACAGGTGGCGGGGAGCTGTTTTTT. Its protein is CSAESTGGGELFF.

This clonotype was counted ten times or more. The gene calls are TRBV30 and TRBJ2-2; no definite D call. Germline CDR1 reads GTSNPN; CDR2 reads SVGIG (reference sequence). The CDR3 consists of 13 residues. V shed 0 bases and J shed 0 bases, with 2 bases lying between them. The CDR3: CAWSVSNTGELFF. The CDR3 bases are TGTGCCTGGAGTGTATCGAACACCGGGGAGCTGTTTTTT.

Concerning this clonotype itself: A much larger clone is a single base away; this may be a read error. The chain links TRBV5-3 to TRBJ2-7; 7 nucleotides match TRBD1. TRBV5-3 is flagged as an ORF with uncertain function. This CDR3 region has 14 residues. Here the CDR3 reads CASSLQGSAYGQYF. DNA of the CDR3: TGTGCCAGCAGTTTACAGGGGTCTGCCTACGGGCAGTACTTC.

This clonotype was observed at least ten times. The chain recombines TRBV7-9 with TRBJ2-3; 7 bases match TRBD2. J gave up 1 base and V 5 bases, and 9 bases lay outside the gene matches. CDR3 length equals 16 residues. CDR1 SEHNR and CDR2 FQNEAQ come from the germline V gene (reference sequence). CDR3 sequence reads: CASSLPAGGGTDTQYF. Here the CDR3 DNA reads TGTGCCAGCAGCCTCCCGGCTGGGGGGGGCACAGATACGCAGTATTTT.

With regard to this clonotype: A much larger clone lies one base from this, so it may be a read error. This rearrangement joins TRBV20-1 to TRBJ2-7, with D perhaps TRBD1 (6 bases). CDR3 length: 16 amino acids. Germline CDR1 reads DFQATT; CDR2 reads SNEGSKA (reference sequence). This CDR3 reads CSARDLGGKIGYEQHF. The CDR3 DNA reads as TGCAGTGCTAGAGATCTTGGGGGCAAAATTGGGTACGAGCAGCACTTC.

This clonotype has ten or more counts. The chain carries TRBV12-3 or TRBV12-4 and TRBJ1-1; unclear D gene. This CDR3 comprises 12 residues. The V and J ends lost 5 bases and 11 bases respectively, with 15 bases between them. CDR3 loop: CASSPGMGGAFF. As DNA, the CDR3 is TGTGCCAGCAGTCCTGGGATGGGTGGCGCTTTCTTT.

In the case of this clonotype: One end of the junction is discordant with germline, which a read error may explain. This chain joins TRBV28 and TRBJ2-2, with TRBD2 as a possible D gene (6 bases). Germline V lookup: CDR1 MDHEN, CDR2 SYDVKM. CDR3 length equals 14 residues. DNA of the CDR3: TGTGCCAGCAGGGGGATCCCGAACGCCGGGGGGCTGTTTTTT. Protein: CASRGIPNAGGLFF.